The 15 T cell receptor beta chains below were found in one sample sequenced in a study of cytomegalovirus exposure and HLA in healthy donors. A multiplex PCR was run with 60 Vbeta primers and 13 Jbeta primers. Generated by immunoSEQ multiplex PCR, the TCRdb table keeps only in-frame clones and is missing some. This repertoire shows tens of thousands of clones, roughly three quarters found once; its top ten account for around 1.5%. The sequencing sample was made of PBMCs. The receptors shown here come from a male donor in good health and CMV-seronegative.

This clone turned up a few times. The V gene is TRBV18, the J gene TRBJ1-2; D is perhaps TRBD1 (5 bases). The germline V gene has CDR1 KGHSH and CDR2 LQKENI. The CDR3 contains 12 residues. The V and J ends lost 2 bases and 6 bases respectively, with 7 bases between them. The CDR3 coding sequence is TGTGCCAGCTCACCATCGGGGGATGGCTACACCTTC. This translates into CASSPSGDGYTF. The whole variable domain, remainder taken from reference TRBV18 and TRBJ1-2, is NAGVMQNPRHLVRRRGQEARLRCSPMKGHSHVYWYRQLPEEGLKFMVYLQKENIIDESGMPKERFSAEFPKEGPSILRIQQVVRGDSAAYFCASSPSGDGYTFGSGTRLTVV.

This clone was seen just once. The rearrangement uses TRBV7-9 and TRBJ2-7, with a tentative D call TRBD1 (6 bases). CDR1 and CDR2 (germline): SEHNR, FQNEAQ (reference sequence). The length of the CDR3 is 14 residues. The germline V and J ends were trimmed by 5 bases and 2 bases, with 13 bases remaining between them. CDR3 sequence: CASSPWTVPYEQYF. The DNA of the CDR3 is TGTGCCAGCAGCCCGTGGACAGTACCCTACGAGCAGTACTTC. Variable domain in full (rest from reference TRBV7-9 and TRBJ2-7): DTGVSQNPRHKITKRGQNVTFRCDPISEHNRLYWYRQTLGQGPEFLTYFQNEAQLEKSRLLSDRFSAERPKGSFSTLEIQRTEQGDSAMYLCASSPWTVPYEQYFGPGTRLTVT.

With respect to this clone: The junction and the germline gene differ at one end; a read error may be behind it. The CDR3 DNA sequence: TGTGCCAGCAGCGACTCTTGGGGACAGTCCTCCGAGCAGTACTTC. Translation gives CASSDSWGQSSEQYF. This sequence joins TRBV7-2 and TRBJ2-7; 7 bases line up with TRBD1. The CDR3 consists of 15 residues. Germline V gene lookup returns CDR1 SGHTA and CDR2 FQGNSA. The whole variable domain, remainder taken from reference TRBV7-2 and TRBJ2-7, is GAGVSQSPSNKVTEKGKDVELRCDPISGHTALYWYRQSLGQGLEFLIYFQGNSAPDKSGLPSDRFSAERTGGSVSTLTIQRTQQEDSAVYLCASSDSWGQSSEQYFGPGTRLTVT.

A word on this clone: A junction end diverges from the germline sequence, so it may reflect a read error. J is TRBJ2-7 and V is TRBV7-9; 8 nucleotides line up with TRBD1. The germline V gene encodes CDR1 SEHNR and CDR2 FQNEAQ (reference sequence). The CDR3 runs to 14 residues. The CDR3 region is CSSSSMDRAYEQYF. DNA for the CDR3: TGTTCCAGCAGCTCAATGGACAGGGCCTACGAGCAGTACTTC.

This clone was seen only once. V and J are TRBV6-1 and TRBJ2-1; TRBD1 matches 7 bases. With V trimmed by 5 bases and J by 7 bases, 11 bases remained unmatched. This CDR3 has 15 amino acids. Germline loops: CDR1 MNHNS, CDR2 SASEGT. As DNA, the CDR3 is TGTGCCAGCAGTCTTACAGGGGCCCTTGGAAATGAGCAGTTCTTC. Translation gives CASSLTGALGNEQFF.

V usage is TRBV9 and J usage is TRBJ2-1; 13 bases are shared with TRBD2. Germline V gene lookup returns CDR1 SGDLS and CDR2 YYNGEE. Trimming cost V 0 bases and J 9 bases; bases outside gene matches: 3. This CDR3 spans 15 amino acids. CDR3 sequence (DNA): TGTGCCAGCAGCGTAGGTACTAGCGGGAGGGTTGAGCAGTTCTTC. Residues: CASSVGTSGRVEQFF.

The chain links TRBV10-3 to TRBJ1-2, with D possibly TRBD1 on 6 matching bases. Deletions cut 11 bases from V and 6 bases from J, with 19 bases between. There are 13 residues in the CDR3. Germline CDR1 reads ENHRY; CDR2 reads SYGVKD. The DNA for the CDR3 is TGTGCCGCCTCAAGGGAGGGGGAGGATGGCTACACCTTC. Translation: CAASREGEDGYTF.

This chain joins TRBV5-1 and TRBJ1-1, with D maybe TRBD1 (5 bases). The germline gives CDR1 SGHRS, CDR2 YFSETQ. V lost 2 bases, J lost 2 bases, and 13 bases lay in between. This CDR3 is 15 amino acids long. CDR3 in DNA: TGCGCCAGCAGCTTCCTTCAGGGACTCAACACTGAAGCTTTCTTT. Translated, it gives CASSFLQGLNTEAFF.

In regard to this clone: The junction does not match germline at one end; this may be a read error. CDR3: CSSSFRGPGQGTGYTF. The CDR3 bases are TGTTCCAGCAGCTTCAGAGGGCCCGGACAGGGGACTGGCTACACCTTC. The V call is TRBV7-9, the J call TRBJ1-2; 9 bases align to TRBD1. Germline CDR1 is SEHNR and CDR2 is FQNEAQ (reference sequence). This CDR3 comprises 16 residues. The full variable domain, rest sourced from reference TRBV7-9 and TRBJ1-2, is DTGVSQNPRHKITKRGQNVTFRCDPISEHNRLYWYRQTLGQGPEFLTYFQNEAQLEKSRLLSDRFSAERPKGSFSTLEIQRTEQGDSAMYLCSSSFRGPGQGTGYTFGSGTRLTVV.

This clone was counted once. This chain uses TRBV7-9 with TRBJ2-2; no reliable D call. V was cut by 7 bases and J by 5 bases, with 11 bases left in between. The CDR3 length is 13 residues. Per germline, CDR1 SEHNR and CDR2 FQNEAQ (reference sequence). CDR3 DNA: TGTGCCAGCAAGCCAGAAGCGACCGGGGAGCTGTTTTTT. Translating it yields CASKPEATGELFF.

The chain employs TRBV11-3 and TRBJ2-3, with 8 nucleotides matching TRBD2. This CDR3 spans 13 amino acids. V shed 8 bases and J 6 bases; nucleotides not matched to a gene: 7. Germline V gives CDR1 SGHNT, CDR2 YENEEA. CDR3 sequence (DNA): TGTGCCAGCTCTCTCGGGAGGGCGGATACGCAGTATTTT. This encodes CASSLGRADTQYF.

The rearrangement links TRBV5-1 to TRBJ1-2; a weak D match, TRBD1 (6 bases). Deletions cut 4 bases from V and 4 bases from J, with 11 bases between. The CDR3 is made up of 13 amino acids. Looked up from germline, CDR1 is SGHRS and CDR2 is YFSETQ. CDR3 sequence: CASSDRDTYGYTF. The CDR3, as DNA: TGCGCCAGCAGCGACCGGGACACCTATGGCTACACCTTC. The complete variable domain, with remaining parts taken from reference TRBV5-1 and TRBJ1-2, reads KAGVTQTPRYLIKTRGQQVTLSCSPISGHRSVSWYQQTPGQGLQFLFEYFSETQRNKGNFPGRFSGRQFSNSRSEMNVSTLELGDSALYLCASSDRDTYGYTFGSGTRLTVV.

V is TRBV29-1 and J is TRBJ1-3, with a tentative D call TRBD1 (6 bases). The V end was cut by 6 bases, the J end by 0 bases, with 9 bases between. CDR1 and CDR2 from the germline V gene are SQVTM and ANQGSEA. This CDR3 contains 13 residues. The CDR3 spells CSVSTGSGNTIYF. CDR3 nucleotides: TGCAGCGTCTCGACAGGCTCTGGAAACACCATATATTTT. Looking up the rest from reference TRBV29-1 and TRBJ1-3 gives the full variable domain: SAVISQKPSRDICQRGTSLTIQCQVDSQVTMMFWYRQQPGQSLTLIATANQGSEATYESGFVIDKFPISRPNLTFSTLTVSNMSPEDSSIYLCSVSTGSGNTIYFGEGSWLTVV.

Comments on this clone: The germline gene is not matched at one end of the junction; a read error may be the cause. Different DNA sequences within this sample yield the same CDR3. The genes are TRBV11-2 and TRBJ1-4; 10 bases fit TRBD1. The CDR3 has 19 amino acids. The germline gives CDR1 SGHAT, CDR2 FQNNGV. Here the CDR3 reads CASSPRDPGQGPMGEKLFF. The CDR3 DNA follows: TGTGCCAGCAGCCCCCGGGATCCGGGACAGGGGCCGATGGGTGAAAAACTGTTTTTC.

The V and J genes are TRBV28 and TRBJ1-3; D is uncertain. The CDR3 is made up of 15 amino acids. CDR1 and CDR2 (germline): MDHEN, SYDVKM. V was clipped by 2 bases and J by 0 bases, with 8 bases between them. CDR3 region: CASSLTDYSGNTIYF. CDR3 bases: TGTGCCAGCAGTTTAACAGACTACTCTGGAAACACCATATATTTT.